This T cell receptor (beta chain) is drawn from a study of radiation and T cells in renal cell carcinoma. The study, taken as a whole, reports: In blood, top tumor clones expanded by 2 weeks, shrinking by 4.

CDR1 is MNHEY and CDR2 is SMNVEV in the germline V gene (reference sequence). Trimming cost V 6 bases and J 0 bases, with 17 bases left between them. The CDR3 is 17 residues long. In regard to this clone: Its cognate antigen is unknown.

Time point reported: blood 4 weeks post-SBRT, at nephrectomy. Noted treatment: 15 Gy SBRT to primary tumor, nephrectomy 4 weeks later. Only in-frame clones appear in the TCRdb table, and some are missing; sequencing was by immunoSEQ multiplex PCR. The repertoire has 60,000 or so clones, about 80% of them found once; the top ten carry approximately 7%. The sequencing here drew on blood, taken from a patient whose treatment included radiotherapy and nephrectomy. The TCR was taken from a man in his sixties with renal cell carcinoma. The V gene is TRBV27, the J gene TRBJ2-2; tentatively, D is TRBD1 (6 bases). DNA for the CDR3: TGTGCCAGCAGCCACGGTACCGGGACACCGAACACCGGGGAGCTGTTTTTT. Its protein is CASSHGTGTPNTGELFF.